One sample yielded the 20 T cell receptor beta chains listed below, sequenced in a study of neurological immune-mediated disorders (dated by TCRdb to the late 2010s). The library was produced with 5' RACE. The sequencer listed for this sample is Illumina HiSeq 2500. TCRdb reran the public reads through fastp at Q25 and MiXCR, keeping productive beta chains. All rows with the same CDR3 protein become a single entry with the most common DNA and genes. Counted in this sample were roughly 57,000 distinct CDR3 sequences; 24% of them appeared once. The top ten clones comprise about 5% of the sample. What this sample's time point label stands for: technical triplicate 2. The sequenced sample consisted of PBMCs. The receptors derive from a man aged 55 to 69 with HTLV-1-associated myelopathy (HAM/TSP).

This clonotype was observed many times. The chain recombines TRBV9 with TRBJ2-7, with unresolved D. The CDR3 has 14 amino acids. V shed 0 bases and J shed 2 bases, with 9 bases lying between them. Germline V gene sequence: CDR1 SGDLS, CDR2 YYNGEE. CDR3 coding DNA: TGTGCCAGCAGCGTAGCTCCAGATACCTACGAGCAGTACTTC. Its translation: CASSVAPDTYEQYF.

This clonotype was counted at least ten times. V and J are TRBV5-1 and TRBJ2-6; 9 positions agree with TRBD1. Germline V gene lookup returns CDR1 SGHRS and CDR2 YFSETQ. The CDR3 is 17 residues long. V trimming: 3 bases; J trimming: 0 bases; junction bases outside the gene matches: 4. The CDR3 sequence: CASSSATGGSGANVLTF. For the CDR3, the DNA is TGCGCCAGCAGCTCTGCGACAGGGGGCTCTGGGGCCAACGTCCTGACTTTC. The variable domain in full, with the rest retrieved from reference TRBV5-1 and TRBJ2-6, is KAGVTQTPRYLIKTRGQQVTLSCSPISGHRSVSWYQQTPGQGLQFLFEYFSETQRNKGNFPGRFSGRQFSNSRSEMNVSTLELGDSALYLCASSSATGGSGANVLTFGAGSRLTVL.

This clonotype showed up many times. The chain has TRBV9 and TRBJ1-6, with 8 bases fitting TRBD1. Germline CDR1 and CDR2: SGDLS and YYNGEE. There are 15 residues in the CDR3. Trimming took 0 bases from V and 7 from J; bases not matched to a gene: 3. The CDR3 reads CASSVGDRPNSPLHF. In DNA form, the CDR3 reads TGTGCCAGCAGCGTAGGGGACAGGCCGAATTCACCCCTCCACTTT.

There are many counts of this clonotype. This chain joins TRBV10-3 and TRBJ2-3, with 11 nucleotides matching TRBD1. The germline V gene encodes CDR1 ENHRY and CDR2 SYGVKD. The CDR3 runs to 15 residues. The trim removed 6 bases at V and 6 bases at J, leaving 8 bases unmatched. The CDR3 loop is CAIRGQGAKYDTQYF. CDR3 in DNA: TGTGCCATCAGAGGACAGGGGGCGAAGTACGATACGCAGTATTTT.

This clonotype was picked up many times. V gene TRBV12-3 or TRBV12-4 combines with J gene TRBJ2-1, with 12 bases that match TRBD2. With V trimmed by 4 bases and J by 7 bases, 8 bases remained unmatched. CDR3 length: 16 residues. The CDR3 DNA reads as TGTGCCAGCAGTTGGATGACTAGCGGGAGCAAAAATGAGCAGTTCTTC. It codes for CASSWMTSGSKNEQFF.

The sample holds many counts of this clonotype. The CDR3 spells CASSPGGALNYGYTF. The CDR3, as DNA: TGTGCCAGCAGCCCCGGAGGGGCCCTAAACTATGGCTACACCTTC. The rearrangement joins TRBV28 to TRBJ1-2; D perhaps matches TRBD1 (5 bases). The germline CDR1 and CDR2 sequences are MDHEN and SYDVKM. The CDR3 has 15 amino acids. V was cut by 6 bases and J by 2 bases, with 16 bases left in between.

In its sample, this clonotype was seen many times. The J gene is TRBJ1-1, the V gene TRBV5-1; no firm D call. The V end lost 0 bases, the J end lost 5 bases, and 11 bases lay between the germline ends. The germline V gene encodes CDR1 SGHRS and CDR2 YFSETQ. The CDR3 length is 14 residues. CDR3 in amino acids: CASSLGGGRTEAFF. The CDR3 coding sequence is TGCGCCAGCAGCTTGGGCGGAGGCCGGACTGAAGCTTTCTTT.

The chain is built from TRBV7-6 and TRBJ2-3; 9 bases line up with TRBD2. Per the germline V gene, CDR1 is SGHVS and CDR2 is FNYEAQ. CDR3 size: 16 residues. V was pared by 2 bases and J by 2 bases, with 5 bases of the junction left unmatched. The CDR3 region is CASSLRASGATDTQYF. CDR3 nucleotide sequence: TGTGCCAGCAGCTTAAGGGCTAGCGGGGCCACAGATACGCAGTATTTT.

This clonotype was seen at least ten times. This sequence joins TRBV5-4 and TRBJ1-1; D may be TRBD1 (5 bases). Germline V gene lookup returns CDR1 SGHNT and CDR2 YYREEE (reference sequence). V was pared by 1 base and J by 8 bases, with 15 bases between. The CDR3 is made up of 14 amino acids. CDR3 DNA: TGTGCCAGCAGCTTGAGTCGCGGGGGACCGGAAGCTTTCTTT. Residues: CASSLSRGGPEAFF.

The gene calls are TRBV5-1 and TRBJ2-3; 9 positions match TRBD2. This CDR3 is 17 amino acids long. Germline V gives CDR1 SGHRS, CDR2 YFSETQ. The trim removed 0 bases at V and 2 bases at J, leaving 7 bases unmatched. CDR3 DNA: TGCGCCAGCAGCTTGGAGGCTAGCGGGACGACCACAGATACGCAGTATTTT. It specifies CASSLEASGTTTDTQYF.

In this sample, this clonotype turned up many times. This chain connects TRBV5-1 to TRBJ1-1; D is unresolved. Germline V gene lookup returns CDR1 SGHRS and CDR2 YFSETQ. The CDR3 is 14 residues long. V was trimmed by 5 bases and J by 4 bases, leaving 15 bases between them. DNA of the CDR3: TGCGCCAGCAGTGTGTGGGGAGGCGGCACTGAAGCTTTCTTT. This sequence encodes CASSVWGGGTEAFF.

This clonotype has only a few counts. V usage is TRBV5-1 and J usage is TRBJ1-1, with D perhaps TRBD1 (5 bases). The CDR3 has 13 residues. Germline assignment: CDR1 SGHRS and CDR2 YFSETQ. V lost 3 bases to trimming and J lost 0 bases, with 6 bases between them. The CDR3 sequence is CASSWTLNTEAFF. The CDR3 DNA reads TGCGCCAGCAGCTGGACACTGAACACTGAAGCTTTCTTT.

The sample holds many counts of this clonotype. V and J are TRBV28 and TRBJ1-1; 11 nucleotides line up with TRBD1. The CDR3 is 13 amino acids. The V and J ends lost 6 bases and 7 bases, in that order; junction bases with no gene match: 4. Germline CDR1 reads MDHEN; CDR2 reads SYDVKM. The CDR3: CASRRTGGDEAFF. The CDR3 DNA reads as TGTGCCAGCAGAAGGACAGGGGGCGATGAAGCTTTCTTT.

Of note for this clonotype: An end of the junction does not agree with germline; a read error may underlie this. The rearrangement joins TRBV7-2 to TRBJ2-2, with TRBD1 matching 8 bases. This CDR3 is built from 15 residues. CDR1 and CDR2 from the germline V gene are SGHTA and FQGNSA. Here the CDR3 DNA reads TGTGCCAGCAGCTTGAGGACAGGGAACACCAGGGAGCTGTTTTTT. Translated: CASSLRTGNTRELFF.

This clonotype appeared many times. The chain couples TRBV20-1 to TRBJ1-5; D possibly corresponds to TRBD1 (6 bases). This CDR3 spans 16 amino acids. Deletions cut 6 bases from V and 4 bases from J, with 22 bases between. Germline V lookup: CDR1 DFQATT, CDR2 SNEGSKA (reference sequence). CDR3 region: CSAMAGARGPNQPQHF. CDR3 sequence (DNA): TGCAGTGCCATGGCGGGGGCAAGGGGACCAAATCAGCCCCAGCATTTT.

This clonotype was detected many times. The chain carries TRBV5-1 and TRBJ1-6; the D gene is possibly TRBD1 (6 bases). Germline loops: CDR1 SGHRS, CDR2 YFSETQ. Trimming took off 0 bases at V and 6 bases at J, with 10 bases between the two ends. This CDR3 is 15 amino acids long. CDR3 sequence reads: CASSLEGGGNSPLHF. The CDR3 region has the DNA TGCGCCAGCAGCTTGGAAGGGGGTGGTAATTCACCCCTCCACTTT.

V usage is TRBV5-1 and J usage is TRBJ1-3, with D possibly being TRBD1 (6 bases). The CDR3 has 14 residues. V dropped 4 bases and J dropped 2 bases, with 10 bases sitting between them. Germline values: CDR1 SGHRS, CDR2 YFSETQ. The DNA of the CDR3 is TGCGCCAGCAGCGGAGGGGGGACTGGAAACACCATATATTTT. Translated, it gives CASSGGGTGNTIYF.

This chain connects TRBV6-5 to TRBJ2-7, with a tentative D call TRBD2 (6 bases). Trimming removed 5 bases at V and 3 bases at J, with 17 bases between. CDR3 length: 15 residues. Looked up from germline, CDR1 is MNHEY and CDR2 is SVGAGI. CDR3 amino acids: CASSPLGLVRYEQYF. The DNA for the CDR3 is TGTGCCAGCAGTCCCCTGGGACTTGTCCGCTACGAGCAGTACTTC.

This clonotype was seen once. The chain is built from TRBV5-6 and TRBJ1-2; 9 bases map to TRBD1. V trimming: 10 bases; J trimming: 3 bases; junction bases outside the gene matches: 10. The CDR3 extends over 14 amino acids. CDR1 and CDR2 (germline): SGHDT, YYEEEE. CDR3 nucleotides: TGTGCCGGGAAGAAACAGGGGGCTGACTATGGCTACACCTTC. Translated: CAGKKQGADYGYTF. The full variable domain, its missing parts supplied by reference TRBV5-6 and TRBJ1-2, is DAGVTQSPTHLIKTRGQQVTLRCSPKSGHDTVSWYQQALGQGPQFIFQYYEEEERQRGNFPDRFSGHQFPNYSSELNVNALLLGDSALYLCAGKKQGADYGYTFGSGTRLTVV.

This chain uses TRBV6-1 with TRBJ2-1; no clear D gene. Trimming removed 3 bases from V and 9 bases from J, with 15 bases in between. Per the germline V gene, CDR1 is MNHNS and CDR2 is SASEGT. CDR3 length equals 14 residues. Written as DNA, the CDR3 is TGTGCCAGCAGTGACAGCACACCTTCCGGTGAGCAGTTCTTC. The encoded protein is CASSDSTPSGEQFF.